A few counts support the clone carrying this TCR beta chain. The germline V gene has CDR1 MNHEY and CDR2 SVGAGI. The CDR3 has 14 amino acids. V was pared by 4 bases and J by 8 bases, with 8 bases of the junction left unmatched. This specimen belongs to a study of CD8 T cells in ankylosing spondylitis. TCRdb recomputed calls from the 5' RACE reads with MiXCR, one row per CDR3 protein. Of roughly 260,000 distinct CDR3 sequences in the sample, around 18% were seen once. The sequence was collected from a male donor with ankylosing spondylitis or in good health (not recorded which). This chain joins TRBV6-5 and TRBJ2-1; 7 nucleotides match TRBD1. Sample: blood, either unsorted or a sorted T cell fraction (not recorded which). CDR3 DNA: TGTGCCAGCAGTTTGGAGACAGGGTTAGATGAGCAGTTCTTC. This translates into CASSLETGLDEQFF.